Listed here are 20 T cell receptor beta chains from one sample, sequenced in a study of blood T cell repertoires in COVID-19. TCRdb's table, derived via immunoSEQ multiplex PCR, lists solely in-frame clones and lacks some. The table has some 97,000 clones, 80% seen once; the top ten hold 9.5% to 13%. Sequenced input: peripheral blood. The receptors here all came from a woman aged 70 to 79 with acute or convalescent COVID-19.

The CDR3 sequence is CASSRQGRGSGEQYF. The CDR3 nucleotides are TGTGCCAGCAGTCGACAGGGGCGAGGGTCCGGCGAGCAGTACTTC. The rearrangement joins TRBV6-5 to TRBJ2-7, with 8 bases lining up with TRBD1. Unmatched junction bases numbered 12, after V lost 5 bases and J lost 6 bases. This CDR3 is 15 amino acids long. CDR1 and CDR2 (germline): MNHEY, SVGAGI.

This chain joins TRBV5-5 and TRBJ1-4; D remains unclear. The germline gives CDR1 SGHKS, CDR2 YYEKEE (reference sequence). The V end lost 1 base, the J end lost 10 bases, and 11 bases lay between the germline ends. CDR3 size: 13 residues. The CDR3 DNA is TGTGCCAGCAGCTTGTATGGGCAGCCAAAACTGTTTTTT. Translation gives CASSLYGQPKLFF.

V is TRBV5-1 and J is TRBJ2-3, with 10 bases identical to TRBD1. The germline V gene has CDR1 SGHRS and CDR2 YFSETQ. CDR3 size: 14 residues. With V trimmed by 4 bases and J by 4 bases, 3 bases remained unmatched. CDR3 nucleotides: TGCGCCAGCAGCGTGGACAGGGGGGCAGATACGCAGTATTTT. Protein sequence: CASSVDRGADTQYF.

The genes are TRBV24-1 and TRBJ2-2; a weak D match, TRBD1 (6 bases). V lost 9 bases and J lost 1, with 11 bases in between. Germline values: CDR1 KGHDR, CDR2 SFDVKD. CDR3 length equals 14 residues. CDR3 bases: TGTGCCACCCGACAGGACATGAACACCGGGGAGCTGTTTTTT. Translating it yields CATRQDMNTGELFF.

This clone was recorded once. This rearrangement joins TRBV11-2 to TRBJ1-3; D may be TRBD1 (6 bases). Between the trimmed V and J ends, which lost 2 bases and 3 bases, there was a span of 11 bases. The CDR3 runs to 15 residues. The V gene's germline CDR1 is SGHAT and CDR2 FQNNGV. CDR3 protein: CASSLTGFGGNTIYF. The CDR3 DNA follows: TGTGCCAGCAGCTTAACAGGGTTCGGTGGAAACACCATATATTTT.

CDR3 loop: CASSPRGHSTDTQYF. The CDR3 nucleotides read TGTGCCAGCTCACCACGGGGACACAGCACAGATACGCAGTATTTT. The chain uses TRBV18 and TRBJ2-3; a possible D gene is TRBD1 (6 bases). With 1 base removed from V and 0 bases from J, the gap between germline ends came to 8 bases. The CDR3 contains 15 residues. Germline V gene data show CDR1 as KGHSH and CDR2 as LQKENI.

J is TRBJ1-2 and V is TRBV27, with TRBD1 as a possible D gene (5 bases). V lost 3 bases and J lost 8, with 13 bases in between. This CDR3 spans 13 amino acids. Germline CDR1 and CDR2: MNHEY and SMNVEV (reference sequence). CDR3 amino acids: CASSFEIGVGYTF. The CDR3 DNA is TGTGCCAGCAGTTTCGAAATAGGGGTCGGCTACACCTTC.

The CDR3 sequence: CASSSLPTQSNTEAFF. In DNA, the CDR3 is TGTGCCAGCAGCTCCCTCCCGACTCAATCGAACACTGAAGCTTTCTTT. The chain has TRBV9 and TRBJ1-1; no definite D call. CDR1 is SGDLS and CDR2 is YYNGEE in the germline V gene. The V gene lost 4 bases and the J gene lost 1 base, with 17 bases spanning the gap. CDR3 length: 16 amino acids.

The rearrangement links TRBV25-1 to TRBJ1-3, with 7 bases matching TRBD1. Germline CDR1 reads MGHDK; CDR2 reads SYGVNS. The CDR3 extends over 17 amino acids. V shed 3 bases, J shed 0 bases, and the junction held 8 bases outside the gene matches. Here the CDR3 DNA reads TGTGCCAGCAGTGACCCAAGGACAGGCTACTCTGGAAACACCATATATTTT. It specifies CASSDPRTGYSGNTIYF. The complete variable domain, with remaining parts taken from reference TRBV25-1 and TRBJ1-3, reads EADIYQTPRYLVIGTGKKITLECSQTMGHDKMYWYQQDPGMELHLIHYSYGVNSTEKGDLSSESTVSRIRTEHFPLTLESARPSHTSQYLCASSDPRTGYSGNTIYFGEGSWLTVV.

V and J are TRBV30 and TRBJ1-1; tentative D call: TRBD1 (6 bases). V was pared by 0 bases and J by 5 bases, with 13 bases between. This CDR3 region has 14 residues. Germline V gene lookup returns CDR1 GTSNPN and CDR2 SVGIG (reference sequence). The CDR3 DNA reads as TGTGCCTGGAGTGTACAGGGTATTAAGACTGAAGCTTTCTTT. Protein: CAWSVQGIKTEAFF.

The chain carries TRBV2 and TRBJ2-7; tentatively, D is TRBD1 (5 bases). The ends were cut back, 2 bases at V and 6 bases at J, with 11 bases in the middle. There are 13 residues in the CDR3. Germline V gene lookup returns CDR1 SNHLY and CDR2 FYNNEI. The CDR3 DNA is TGTGCCAGCAGTGAATTGTGGGGCGGCGAGCAGTACGTC. It encodes CASSELWGGEQYV.

The rearrangement links TRBV2 to TRBJ2-1; 7 bases are shared with TRBD1. Germline V gives CDR1 SNHLY, CDR2 FYNNEI. J was trimmed by 12 bases and V by 6 bases; bases with no gene match: 17. The CDR3 contains 15 residues. The DNA for the CDR3 is TGTGCCAGCAGCCAAGGGTGGGACAGTACAATGGGGCAGTTCTTC. Protein sequence: CASSQGWDSTMGQFF. Full variable domain (missing parts from reference TRBV2 and TRBJ2-1): EPEVTQTPSHQVTQMGQEVILRCVPISNHLYFYWYRQILGQKVEFLVSFYNNEISEKSEIFDDQFSVERPDGSNFTLKIRSTKLEDSAMYFCASSQGWDSTMGQFFGPGTRLTVL.

This clone was seen a handful of times. The chain uses TRBV5-1 and TRBJ2-6; weak D call: TRBD1 (5 bases). V was pared by 4 bases and J by 0 bases, with 11 bases between. The CDR3 covers 16 residues. The germline CDR1 and CDR2 sequences are SGHRS and YFSETQ. The CDR3 DNA reads TGCGCCAGCAGCCCGACAGAGAACTCTGGGGCCAACGTCCTGACTTTC. Translation gives CASSPTENSGANVLTF.

The chain couples TRBV6-6 to TRBJ1-3, with 8 bases identical to TRBD1. V lost 5 bases, J lost 6 bases, and 15 bases stayed unmatched. There are 17 residues in the CDR3. Germline CDR1 reads MNHNY; CDR2 reads SVGAGI (reference sequence). The CDR3 DNA reads TGTGCCAGCAGTCCGGGACAGGCGGGAAGGAGACCAAACACCATATATTTT. This sequence encodes CASSPGQAGRRPNTIYF.

This chain connects TRBV10-2 to TRBJ2-4, with D hard to call. Germline CDR1 reads WSHSY; CDR2 reads SAAADI. With 8 bases removed from V and 0 bases from J, the gap between germline ends came to 8 bases. The CDR3 is 13 residues long. Here the CDR3 DNA reads TGCGCCAGCTCTCGGTCAGCCAAAAACATTCAGTACTTC. Protein product: CASSRSAKNIQYF.

This chain connects TRBV9 to TRBJ2-7; 7 nucleotides line up with TRBD2. Germline CDR1 and CDR2: SGDLS and YYNGEE. This CDR3 is 16 amino acids long. V lost 3 bases to trimming and J lost 4 bases; unmatched junction nucleotides: 13. CDR3 protein: CASSADTGGKGYEQYV. In nucleotides, the CDR3 is TGTGCCAGCAGCGCCGACACCGGGGGGAAGGGTTACGAGCAGTACGTC.

This clone has a handful of counts. The chain uses TRBV4-1 and TRBJ2-5; possibly TRBD1 for D (5 bases). The CDR3 runs 15 residues. CDR1 MGHRA and CDR2 YSYEKL come from the germline V gene. Deletions cut 1 base from V and 5 bases from J, with 14 bases between. CDR3 bases: TGCGCCAGCAGCCAAGTGGCTAGGACACCCGAGACCCAGTACTTC. Its translation is CASSQVARTPETQYF.

The chain employs TRBV5-6 and TRBJ2-5; TRBD2 agrees at 10 bases. The germline CDR1 and CDR2 sequences are SGHDT and YYEEEE. V lost 3 bases to trimming and J lost 0 bases; unmatched junction nucleotides: 8. The CDR3 spans 17 residues. CDR3 sequence: CASSSITSGVYQETQYF. Here the CDR3 DNA reads TGTGCCAGCAGCTCAATTACTAGCGGGGTTTACCAAGAGACCCAGTACTTC.

In DNA, the CDR3 is TGTGCCAGCACCGTCTACGTTTCAGATACGCAGTATTTT. This encodes CASTVYVSDTQYF. The chain joins TRBV12-3 or TRBV12-4 to TRBJ2-3; the D is unclear. The V end lost 7 bases, the J end lost 4 bases, and 12 bases lay between the germline ends. The CDR3 contains 13 residues.

V gene TRBV7-3 combines with J gene TRBJ2-3; perhaps TRBD2 as D (5 bases). V lost 2 bases, J lost 3 bases, and 9 bases lay in between. The germline gives CDR1 SGHTA, CDR2 FQGTGA. The CDR3 contains 14 residues. CDR3 residues: CASSLDRGTDTQYF. DNA for the CDR3: TGTGCCAGCAGCTTAGATCGGGGAACAGATACGCAGTATTTT.